This TCR beta chain was found in a study of T-cell memory formation after mild COVID-19. This clonotype was seen a handful of times. CDR3 length: 19 amino acids. Per the germline V gene, CDR1 is DFQATT and CDR2 is SNEGSKA (reference sequence). The V gene end was trimmed by 2 bases and the J gene end by 0 bases; junction bases not matched to a gene: 14. One entry per CDR3 protein results from TCRdb running MiXCR on the 5' RACE reads. The sample consists of a few hundred thousand distinct CDR3 sequences, around a fifth of them appearing once. The chain couples TRBV20-1 to TRBJ2-7; TRBD2 aligns across 12 bases. The specimen was PBMCs or a T cell subset sorted from them (not recorded which). The receptor was derived from an adult woman who had mild COVID-19 (a few samples of this study predate the infection). Cell type and time point are not known. The CDR3 protein is CSARPATSGGNPLSYEQYF. The CDR3, as DNA: TGCAGTGCTAGACCCGCTACTAGCGGGGGGAACCCCCTCTCCTACGAGCAGTACTTC.